Sequencing of this T cell receptor beta chain was carried out in a study of post-analysis software for immune sequencing data. Study conclusions and caveats: There were a few TRBV segments more frequent in patients than controls, and TRBV5-6, TRBV5-1 and TRBV20-1 were among them. Compared with controls, patients showed significantly lower normalized Chao1 diversity.

This clonotype was detected only a few times. The antigen is undetermined. Germline loops: CDR1 LGHNA, CDR2 YNFKEQ. The CDR3 is made up of 14 amino acids. V lost 5 bases and J 3 bases, leaving 13 bases between the germline ends. Tagging with unique molecular identifiers was a feature of the TCR beta cDNA libraries. Around 500,000 cDNA molecules were obtained from roughly 1 to 10 million T cells. TCRdb itself ran the PCR reads through MiXCR, one entry per CDR3 protein. The table lists under 200,000 distinct CDR3 sequences, roughly 34% of them singletons, with under 30% in the top ten. This clonotype originated in a girl aged 10 to 17 with multiple sclerosis. The starting material was blood, obtained after autologous hematopoietic stem cell transplantation. V usage is TRBV4-2 and J usage is TRBJ2-5; D ambiguous. CDR3 DNA sequence: TGTGCCAGCAGCTTAGTTGTGGGCGAAGAGACCCAGTACTTC. Encoded protein: CASSLVVGEETQYF.